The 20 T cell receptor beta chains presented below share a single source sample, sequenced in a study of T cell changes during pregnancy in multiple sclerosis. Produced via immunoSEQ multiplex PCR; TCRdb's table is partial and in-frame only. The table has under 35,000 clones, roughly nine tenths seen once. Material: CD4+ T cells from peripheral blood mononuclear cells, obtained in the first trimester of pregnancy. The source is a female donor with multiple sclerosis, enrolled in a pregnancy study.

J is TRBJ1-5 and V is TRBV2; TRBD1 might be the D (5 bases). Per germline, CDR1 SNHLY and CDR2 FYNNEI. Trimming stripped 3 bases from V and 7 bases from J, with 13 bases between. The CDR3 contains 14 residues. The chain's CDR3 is CASSDGGSGQPQHF. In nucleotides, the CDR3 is TGTGCCAGCAGTGATGGGGGGTCGGGGCAGCCCCAGCATTTT.

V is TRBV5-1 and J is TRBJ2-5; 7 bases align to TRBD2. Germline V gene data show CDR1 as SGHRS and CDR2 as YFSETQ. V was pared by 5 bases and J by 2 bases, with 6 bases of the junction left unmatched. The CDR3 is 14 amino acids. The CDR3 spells CASRSTGGQETQYF. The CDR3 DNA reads TGCGCCAGCAGGTCCACGGGGGGACAAGAGACCCAGTACTTC.

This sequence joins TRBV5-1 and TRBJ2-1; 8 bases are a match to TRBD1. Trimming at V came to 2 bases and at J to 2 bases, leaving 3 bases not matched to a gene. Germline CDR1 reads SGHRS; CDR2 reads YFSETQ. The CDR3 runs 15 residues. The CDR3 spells CASSLQTGAYNEQFF. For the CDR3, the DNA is TGCGCCAGCAGCTTACAGACAGGGGCCTACAATGAGCAGTTCTTC. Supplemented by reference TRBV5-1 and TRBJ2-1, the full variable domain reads KAGVTQTPRYLIKTRGQQVTLSCSPISGHRSVSWYQQTPGQGLQFLFEYFSETQRNKGNFPGRFSGRQFSNSRSEMNVSTLELGDSALYLCASSLQTGAYNEQFFGPGTRLTVL.

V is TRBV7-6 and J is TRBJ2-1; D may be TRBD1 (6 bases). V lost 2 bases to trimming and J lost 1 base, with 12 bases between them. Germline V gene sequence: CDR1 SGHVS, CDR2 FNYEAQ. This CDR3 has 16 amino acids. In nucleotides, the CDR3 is TGTGCCAGCAGCTTAATGGGGGCCAGATCCTACAATGAGCAGTTCTTC. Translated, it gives CASSLMGARSYNEQFF.

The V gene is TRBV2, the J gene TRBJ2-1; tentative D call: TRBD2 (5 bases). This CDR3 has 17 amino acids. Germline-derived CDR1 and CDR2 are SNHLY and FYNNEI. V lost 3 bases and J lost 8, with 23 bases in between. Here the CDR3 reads CASSDSSRGLRRDEQFF. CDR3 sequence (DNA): TGTGCCAGCAGTGATAGTAGCCGAGGGCTACGAAGGGATGAGCAGTTCTTC.

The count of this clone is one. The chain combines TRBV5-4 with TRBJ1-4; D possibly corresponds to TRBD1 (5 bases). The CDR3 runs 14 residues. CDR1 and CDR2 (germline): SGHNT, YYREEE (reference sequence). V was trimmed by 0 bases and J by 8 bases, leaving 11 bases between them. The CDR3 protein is CASSLDGGGEKLFF. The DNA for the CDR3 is TGTGCCAGCAGCTTGGACGGGGGTGGAGAAAAACTGTTTTTT.

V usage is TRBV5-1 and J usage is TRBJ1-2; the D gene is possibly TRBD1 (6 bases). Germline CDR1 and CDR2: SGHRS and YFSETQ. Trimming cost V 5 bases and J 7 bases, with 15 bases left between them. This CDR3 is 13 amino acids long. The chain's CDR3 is CASSYDRFGGYTF. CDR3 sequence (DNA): TGCGCCAGCAGTTACGACAGGTTTGGTGGCTACACCTTC.

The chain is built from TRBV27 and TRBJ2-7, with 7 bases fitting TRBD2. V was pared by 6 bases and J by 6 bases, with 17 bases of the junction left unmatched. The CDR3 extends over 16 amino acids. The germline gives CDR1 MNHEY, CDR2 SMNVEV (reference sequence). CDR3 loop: CASSYYPSGAPREQYF. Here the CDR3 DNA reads TGTGCCAGCAGCTATTACCCGAGCGGGGCCCCTCGCGAGCAGTACTTC.

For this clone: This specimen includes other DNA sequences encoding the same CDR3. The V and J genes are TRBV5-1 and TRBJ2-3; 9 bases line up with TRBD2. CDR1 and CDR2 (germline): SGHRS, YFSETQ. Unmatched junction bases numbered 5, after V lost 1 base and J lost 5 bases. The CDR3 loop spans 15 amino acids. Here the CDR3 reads CASSLWRGGGDTQYF. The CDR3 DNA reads TGCGCCAGCAGCTTGTGGCGGGGGGGCGGAGATACGCAGTATTTT.

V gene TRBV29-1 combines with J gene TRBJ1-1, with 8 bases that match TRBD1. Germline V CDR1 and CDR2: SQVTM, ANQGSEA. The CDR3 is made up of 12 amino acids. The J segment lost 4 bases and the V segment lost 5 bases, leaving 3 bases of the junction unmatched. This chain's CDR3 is CSVSGGGTEAFF. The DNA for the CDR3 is TGCAGCGTTTCAGGGGGCGGCACTGAAGCTTTCTTT.

The CDR3 reads CASSKGLEETQYF. The DNA of the CDR3 is TGTGCCAGCAGCAAGGGACTCGAAGAGACCCAGTACTTC. The V and J genes are TRBV5-4 and TRBJ2-5, with D possibly TRBD2 on 6 matching bases. The V end lost 4 bases, the J end lost 3 bases, and 10 bases lay between the germline ends. The CDR3 extends over 13 amino acids. Germline lookup yields CDR1 SGHNT and CDR2 YYREEE (reference sequence). Complete variable domain (other parts from reference TRBV5-4 and TRBJ2-5): ETGVTQSPTHLIKTRGQQVTLRCSSQSGHNTVSWYQQALGQGPQFIFQYYREEENGRGNFPPRFSGLQFPNYSSELNVNALELDDSALYLCASSKGLEETQYFGPGTRLLVL.

CDR3 residues: CASSLFEAGELFF. CDR3 in DNA: TGTGCCAGCAGCTTATTTGAGGCCGGGGAGCTGTTTTTT. The chain is built from TRBV11-3 and TRBJ2-2; D is uncertain. The CDR3 is made up of 13 amino acids. V lost 2 bases and J lost 6, with 7 bases in between. Germline V gives CDR1 SGHNT, CDR2 YENEEA.

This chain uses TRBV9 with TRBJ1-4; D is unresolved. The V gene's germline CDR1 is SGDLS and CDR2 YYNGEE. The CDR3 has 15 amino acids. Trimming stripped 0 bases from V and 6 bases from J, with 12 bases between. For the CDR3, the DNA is TGTGCCAGCAGCGTAGACGGGGTGCAGTATGAAAAACTGTTTTTT. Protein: CASSVDGVQYEKLFF.

The CDR3 DNA reads TGTGCCAGCAGCTCCCTTTTGGGCAGGCTAAGAGGGGAAGCTTTCTTT. Its protein is CASSSLLGRLRGEAFF. This chain links TRBV13 with TRBJ1-1; no reliable D call. Trimming removed 4 bases at V and 8 bases at J, with 23 bases between. In germline, CDR1 is PRHDT, CDR2 FYEKMQ (reference sequence). The CDR3 extends over 16 amino acids. The full variable domain, with the rest looked up from reference TRBV13 and TRBJ1-1, is AAGVIQSPRHLIKEKRETATLKCYPIPRHDTVYWYQQGPGQDPQFLISFYEKMQSDKGSIPDRFSAQQFSDYHSELNMSSLELGDSALYFCASSSLLGRLRGEAFFGQGTRLTVV.

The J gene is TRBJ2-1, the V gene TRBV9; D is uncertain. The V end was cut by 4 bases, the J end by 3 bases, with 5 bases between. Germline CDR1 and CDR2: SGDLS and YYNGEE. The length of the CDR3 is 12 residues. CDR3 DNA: TGTGCCAGCAGCTCGGGCTACAATGAGCAGTTCTTC. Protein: CASSSGYNEQFF.

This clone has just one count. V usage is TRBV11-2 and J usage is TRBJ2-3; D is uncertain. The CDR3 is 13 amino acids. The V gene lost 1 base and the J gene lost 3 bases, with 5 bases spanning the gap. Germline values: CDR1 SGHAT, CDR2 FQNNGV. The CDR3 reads CASSLAPTDTQYF. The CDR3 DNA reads TGTGCCAGCAGCTTAGCCCCGACAGATACGCAGTATTTT.

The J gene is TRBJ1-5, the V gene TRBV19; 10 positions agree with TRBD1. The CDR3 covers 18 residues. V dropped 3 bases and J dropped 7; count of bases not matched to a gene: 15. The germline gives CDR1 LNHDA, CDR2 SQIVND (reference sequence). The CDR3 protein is CASSIRSRDRGVFQPQHF. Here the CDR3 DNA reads TGTGCCAGTAGTATCCGATCCCGGGACAGGGGAGTCTTCCAGCCCCAGCATTTT. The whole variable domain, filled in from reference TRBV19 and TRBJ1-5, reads DGGITQSPKYLFRKEGQNVTLSCEQNLNHDAMYWYRQDPGQGLRLIYYSQIVNDFQKGDIAEGYSVSREKKESFPLTVTSAQKNPTAFYLCASSIRSRDRGVFQPQHFGDGTRLSIL.

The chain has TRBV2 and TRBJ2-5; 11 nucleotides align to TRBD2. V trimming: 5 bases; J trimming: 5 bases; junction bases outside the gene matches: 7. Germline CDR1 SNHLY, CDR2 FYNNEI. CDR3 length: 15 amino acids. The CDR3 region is CASSILLAGDETQYF. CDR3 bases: TGTGCCAGCAGTATTCTACTAGCGGGGGATGAGACCCAGTACTTC.

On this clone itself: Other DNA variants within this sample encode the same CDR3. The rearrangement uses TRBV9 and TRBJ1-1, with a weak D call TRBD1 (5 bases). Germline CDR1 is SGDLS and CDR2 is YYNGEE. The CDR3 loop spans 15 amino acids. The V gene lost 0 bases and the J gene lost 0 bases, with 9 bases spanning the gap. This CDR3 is CASSVGGAVNTEAFF. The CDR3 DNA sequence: TGTGCCAGCAGCGTAGGCGGGGCCGTGAACACTGAAGCTTTCTTT.

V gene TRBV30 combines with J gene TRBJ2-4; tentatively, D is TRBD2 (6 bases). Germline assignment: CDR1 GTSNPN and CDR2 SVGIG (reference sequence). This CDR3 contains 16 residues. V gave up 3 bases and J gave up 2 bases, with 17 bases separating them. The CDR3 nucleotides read TGTGCCTGGAGCTCATTGATGCGGGACTCCAAAAACATTCAGTACTTC. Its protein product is CAWSSLMRDSKNIQYF.